Listed here are 6 T cell receptor beta chains from one sample, sequenced in a study of blood T cell repertoires in COVID-19. Method: immunoSEQ multiplex PCR; TCRdb's copy keeps in-frame clones and lacks some. In the table there are under 300,000 clones, 80% to 90% of which are singletons. Sequencing used PBMCs or T cells enriched from blood (not recorded which). The receptors were sampled from a woman in her 40s who had been exposed to COVID-19.

The CDR3 bases are TGTGCCAGCAGAGGAGGAAACGAGCAGTACTTC. This codes for CASRGGNEQYF. V gene TRBV5-4 combines with J gene TRBJ2-7; D might be TRBD2 (5 bases). Per germline, CDR1 SGHNT and CDR2 YYREEE (reference sequence). V lost 5 bases to trimming and J lost 5 bases, with 8 bases between them. The CDR3 consists of 11 residues.

The chain has TRBV7-6 and TRBJ2-7, with TRBD2 matching over 7 bases. V dropped 2 bases and J dropped 2; count of bases not matched to a gene: 12. The CDR3 length is 17 residues. Germline values: CDR1 SGHVS, CDR2 FNYEAQ. The DNA of the CDR3 is TGTGCCAGCAGCTTACCCGCGGGGTCTAGCGGAACCTACGAGCAGTACTTC. Translated: CASSLPAGSSGTYEQYF.

The rearrangement joins TRBV19 to TRBJ2-5; 14 bases match TRBD2. V trimming: 5 bases; J trimming: 4 bases; junction bases outside the gene matches: 9. The CDR3 spans 17 residues. Germline CDR1 LNHDA, CDR2 SQIVND (reference sequence). CDR3 amino acids: CASSRVTGTSGRETQYF. The CDR3 nucleotides are TGTGCCAGTAGTCGAGTAACCGGGACTAGCGGGAGAGAGACCCAGTACTTC.

The chain uses TRBV3-1 (or the pseudogene TRBV3-2) and TRBJ1-5; 10 nucleotides align to TRBD1. With V trimmed by 6 bases and J by 7 bases, 6 bases remained unmatched. The CDR3 sequence is 14 residues long. Germline CDR1 and CDR2: LGHDT and YNNKEL (reference sequence). DNA of the CDR3: TGTGCCAGCAGTCAGGACAGGGGGAAGCAGCCCCAGCATTTT. Its translation is CASSQDRGKQPQHF.

This chain joins TRBV19 and TRBJ1-5; 8 positions match TRBD1. Trimming removed 1 base from V and 4 bases from J; junction bases left unmatched: 6. The CDR3 is made up of 16 amino acids. Germline CDR1 reads LNHDA; CDR2 reads SQIVND (reference sequence). CDR3 coding DNA: TGTGCCAGTAGTATAGTGCAGGGGGCAGGTAATCAGCCCCAGCATTTT. Protein product: CASSIVQGAGNQPQHF.

The rearrangement links TRBV9 to TRBJ1-4; the D gene is possibly TRBD1 (5 bases). V lost 0 bases and J lost 8, with 14 bases in between. CDR1 is SGDLS, CDR2 YYNGEE, per germline. This CDR3 is built from 15 residues. CDR3 bases: TGTGCCAGCAGCGTAGGGACGGGGGTAGCGGAAAAACTGTTTTTT. It codes for CASSVGTGVAEKLFF.